This T cell receptor (beta chain) derives from a study of shared clonotypes between healthy human individuals. Across the whole study: The study used three CD4 naive, three CD4 memory, two CD8 naive and one CD8 memory plate per donor.

Germline values: CDR1 GTSNPN, CDR2 SVGIG (reference sequence). Trimming pared 1 base from V and 3 bases from J, leaving 10 bases between. The CDR3 sequence is 14 residues long. The method was immunoSEQ multiplex PCR; TCRdb's version includes in-frame clones alone and lacks a portion of them. The sample carries some 900,000 clones, about three quarters recorded once. This clone was seen a handful of times. The receptor was derived from a man aged 18-30 years in good health. The sample was memory CD4+ T cells sorted from blood. Subset noted: CD45RA-negative fraction. This sequence joins TRBV30 and TRBJ1-5; perhaps TRBD1 as D (5 bases). In DNA, the CDR3 is TGTGCCTGGAGTGAGAAGGGGAACAATCAGCCCCAGCATTTT. Translated: CAWSEKGNNQPQHF.